This T cell receptor beta chain was sequenced for a study of a mutant IDH1 vaccine in newly diagnosed glioma. Across the study: Treated patients, averaging 40.4 years, were roughly 60% male and approximately 38% female. Patients got radiotherapy, temozolomide, or both beforehand, and most got both. Study outcomes and limitations: Whatever changes occurred in top peripheral T cell clonotypes seemed unrelated to pseudoprogression.

The CDR3 totals 16 residues. Germline CDR1 and CDR2: SGHDT and YYEEEE. Trimming took 2 bases from V and 7 from J, leaving 19 bases between them. On this clone: Its antigen is unidentified.

The table came from immunoSEQ multiplex PCR; TCRdb's copy has only in-frame clones and leaves some out. The repertoire consists of more than 50,000 clones, with 80% to 90% occurring once and the leading ten covering 2.9%. Time point: baseline, week 1 (first vaccination visit). This sample's treatment: pre-vaccination baseline after standard-of-care therapy. The sample was PBMCs, taken from a glioma patient treated with radiotherapy, temozolomide or both. This chain connects TRBV5-6 to TRBJ2-1, with no clear D. The receptor was derived from a man under 40 with glioma. CDR3 DNA: TGTGCCAGCAGCTTCAGACTGGGCATCGTACAAAATGAGCAGTTCTTC. Translated, it gives CASSFRLGIVQNEQFF.